This TCR beta chain was obtained from a study of a mutant IDH1 vaccine in newly diagnosed glioma (dated by TCRdb to about 2021). Regarding the study in general: Vaccination started 4-6 weeks after radiotherapy alone, or was given together with temozolomide cycles in the groups whose treatment included chemotherapy. Prior to enrollment, patients had been given standard therapy consisting of radiotherapy alone, temozolomide alone, or radiochemotherapy with temozolomide, with the combination given to most patients. Of the approximately 29 treated patients, approximately 62% were male and roughly 40% were female, and a mean age of roughly 41 years was recorded. Peripheral blood was collected at six visits: V03 (baseline), V05, V07, V10, V12 and V13. The week-35 safety follow-up was designated visit V12, and the week-47 end of study was designated visit V13. Longitudinal TCRB deep sequencing was performed for about 25 treated patients wherever samples were available for exploratory analyses. Points the paper makes about the study in general: PBMC samples for TCRB deep sequencing were selected based on availability. It was noted by the authors that analyses of patient blood samples could not be reproduced owing to sample limitations. Across multiple MHC alleles, vaccine-induced immune responses were seen in approximately 93% of patients. No apparent relationship was observed between pseudoprogression and alterations in the top peripheral T cell clonotypes detected by TCRB sequencing.

This clone was counted once. No cognate antigen has been identified for it. Within one base of it there is no much larger clone, and no base qualities were kept. V drops 0 bases and J drops 1 base, leaving 14 bases in between. In the germline V gene, CDR1 corresponds to MGHRA and CDR2 to YSYEKL. Including the terminal cysteine and phenylalanine, the CDR3 comprises 17 residues. CDR3 DNA is the only sequence kept; it has 51 bases, read in frame from the first base. The method behind the library was the immunoSEQ multiplex PCR assay. The hsTCRB Kit was used according to the manufacturer's protocol to amplify rearranged TCR beta chain sequences. An Illumina MiSeq was used to sequence the TCRB libraries. The source study handled its data this way. The proprietary platform of the kit vendor was used for demultiplexing, trimming and gene mapping. Imported from immuneACCESS, the table was reduced by TCRdb to in-frame sequences with V and J called. These copies leave out some clones; in studies compared against another copy, an unresolved V gene accounts for under half, and the cause of the remainder is not known. From that table come the V and J calls and clone size; the DNA was used to work out D and trimming. The sample contains more than 55,000 clones, 84% of them found a single time. Of the sample, roughly 4.5% falls within the top ten clones.

Reading the label with the study, this specimen's time point is: week 35, safety follow-up. Each vaccine dose was 300 ug of a 20-mer mutant IDH1 peptide in Montanide, given subcutaneously with topical imiquimod. Eight vaccinations were administered to patients in weeks 1, 3, 5, 7, 11, 15, 19 and 23, corresponding to visits V03 through V10. All donors had newly diagnosed IDH1-mutant astrocytomas of WHO grade 3 or 4 that showed loss of nuclear ATRX. The samples were drawn from NOA16, a multicentre, single-arm, open-label phase I trial in Germany that tested a mutant IDH1 peptide vaccine in humans for the first time. Genomic DNA for TCRB sequencing was isolated from EDTA blood with the DNeasy Blood and Tissue Kit.

This specimen consisted of PBMCs, obtained from a glioma patient whose treatment included an IDH1 peptide vaccine. In this chain, TRBV4-1 is recombined with TRBJ2-3; TRBD1 is possibly the D segment (5 matching bases). The clonotype originates from a man aged 30-40 years with glioma. The CDR3 here reads CASSQDPLGAGTDTQYF. In nucleotide form, the sequence is TGCGCCAGCAGCCAAGATCCGTTAGGGGCGGGCACAGATACGCAGTATTTT.